This TCR beta chain was profiled in a study of OX40 agonist ivuxolimab in advanced cancers. Data came from immunoSEQ multiplex PCR; TCRdb stores just in-frame clones and leaves some out. The table has just under 80,000 clones, about 91% seen once. Germline CDR1 reads LNHDA; CDR2 reads SQIVND (reference sequence). V lost 1 base, J lost 0 bases, and 12 bases lay in between. The CDR3 runs 17 residues. The sequence came from an adult with an advanced solid tumor such as melanoma, head and neck, liver or kidney cancer. Sequencing was performed on CD4+ or CD8+ T cells sorted from blood, taken in a trial of the OX40 agonist ivuxolimab. This sequence joins TRBV19 and TRBJ1-4, with D possibly matching TRBD1 (6 bases). CDR3: CASSIGTDIATNEKLFF. For the CDR3, the DNA is TGTGCCAGTAGTATAGGGACAGACATTGCAACTAATGAAAAACTGTTTTTT.